This TCR beta chain was sequenced for a study of blood T cells in healthy people across ages. Donors gave roughly 10 milliliters of peripheral blood apiece. The germline V gene has CDR1 MNHNY and CDR2 SVGAGI (reference sequence). This CDR3 contains 14 residues. Losses at the gene ends were 6 bases for V and 5 bases for J; bases not matched to a gene: 6. The use of a sample-barcoded 5' primer and a J-beta primer mix characterized a second PCR of about 7 to 12 cycles. TCRdb ran MiXCR on the 5' RACE reads and lists one entry per CDR3 protein. Of about 1,400,000 distinct CDR3 sequences listed, roughly 64% were seen once; the top ten hold 6.5% to 8.5%.

This receptor was obtained from a man aged 18-30 years in good health. This chain connects TRBV6-6 to TRBJ1-4, with TRBD1 identical over 7 bases. The sequenced material came from blood. For the CDR3, the DNA is TGTGCCAGCAGCTCCGGGACAGAGAATGAAAAACTGTTTTTT. Translated, it gives CASSSGTENEKLFF.